These T cell receptor beta chains were read from a single sample in a study of blood T cell repertoires in COVID-19. Sequencing used immunoSEQ multiplex PCR; TCRdb keeps in-frame clones, though not all of them. The repertoire consists of about 220,000 clones, with about 86% occurring once and the leading ten covering over 12%. The sequenced sample consisted of PBMCs or T cells enriched from blood (not recorded which). Receptor source: a woman aged 45 to 65 with acute COVID-19. The CDR3 runs from the conserved cysteine through the conserved F or W. A D gene is named only where the DNA matches it firmly. Part of the rows lack a size; the others show once, few, many or a class for expanded clones.

d_gene	abundance	len	v_gene	j_gene	CDR3aa	CDR3nt
TRBD2	NA	15	TRBV5-1	TRBJ2-7	CASSLSGRQDYEQYF	TGCGCCAGCAGCTTAAGCGGGAGGCAGGACTACGAGCAGTACTTC
NA	NA	16	TRBV28	TRBJ1-1	CASSLPDGGGLAEAFF	TGTGCCAGCAGTTTACCCGATGGGGGGGGGCTCGCTGAAGCTTTCTTT
NA	NA	14	TRBV4-1	TRBJ2-4	CASSQLTPKNIQYF	TGCGCCAGCAGCCAACTAACCCCCAAAAACATTCAGTACTTC
NA	NA	16	TRBV24-1	TRBJ2-1	CATSDERQGTYNEQFF	TGTGCCACCAGTGATGAACGGCAGGGGACCTACAATGAGCAGTTCTTC
NA	NA	14	TRBV6-6	TRBJ2-1	CASSKAEGYNEQFF	TGTGCCAGCAGTAAGGCGGAAGGCTACAATGAGCAGTTCTTC
TRBD1	NA	19	TRBV19	TRBJ2-3	CASSIDGPGGGPTRDTQYF	TGTGCCAGTAGTATAGATGGCCCAGGGGGCGGCCCGACTCGGGATACGCAGTATTTT
NA	NA	12	TRBV18	TRBJ1-1	CASSPTALEAFF	TGTGCCAGCTCACCTACTGCCCTTGAAGCTTTCTTT
TRBD2	once	16	TRBV4-1	TRBJ2-4	CASSPPPTSQKNIQYF	TGCGCCAGCAGCCCCCCCCCGACTAGCCAGAAAAACATTCAGTACTTC
NA	NA	13	TRBV7-2	TRBJ2-7	CASSLEEIYEQYF	TGTGCCAGCAGCTTAGAGGAGATCTACGAGCAGTACTTC
TRBD1	NA	16	TRBV3-1/TRBV3-2	TRBJ1-2	CASSQNTWGTDYGYTF	TGTGCCAGCAGCCAGAATACCTGGGGGACAGACTATGGCTACACCTTC
NA	few	13	TRBV6-5	TRBJ1-5	CASRPGVNQPQHF	TGTGCCAGCAGACCAGGGGTCAATCAGCCCCAGCATTTT
NA	NA	14	TRBV14	TRBJ1-2	CASSQDLRGVGYTF	TGTGCCAGCAGCCAAGACCTAAGGGGCGTCGGCTACACCTTC
TRBD1	NA	18	TRBV9	TRBJ1-1	CASSGNRGLRDVGTTAFF	TGTGCCAGCAGCGGTAACAGGGGGCTGAGGGACGTGGGGACGACGGCTTTCTTT
NA	NA	16	TRBV7-2	TRBJ2-7	CASSLAGGGSSYEQYF	TGTGCCAGCAGCTTAGCGGGGGGGGGCAGCTCCTACGAGCAGTACTTC
NA	NA	12	TRBV28	TRBJ2-7	CASSLYQYEQYF	TGTGCCAGCAGTTTATATCAGTACGAGCAGTACTTC
TRBD1	NA	15	TRBV18	TRBJ2-7	CASSVGQGGSYEQYF	TGTGCCAGCTCAGTGGGACAGGGGGGCTCCTACGAGCAGTACTTC
NA	NA	12	TRBV5-6	TRBJ2-7	CASSFGGGEQYF	TGTGCCAGCAGCTTCGGCGGCGGGGAGCAGTACTTC
NA	NA	14	TRBV3-1/TRBV3-2	TRBJ2-5	CASSPWRVQETQYF	TGTGCCAGCAGCCCCTGGCGGGTCCAGGAGACCCAGTACTTC
TRBD1	NA	15	TRBV6-5	TRBJ2-3	CASSKGTGVVDTQYF	TGTGCCAGCAGTAAGGGGACAGGGGTAGTAGATACGCAGTATTTT
TRBD2	NA	15	TRBV19	TRBJ2-3	CASKPAGGSTDTQYF	TGTGCCAGTAAACCAGCGGGAGGGAGCACAGATACGCAGTATTTT
NA	once	13	TRBV7-9	TRBJ1-4	CASSRSGNEKLFF	TGTGCCAGCAGTAGGTCAGGGAATGAAAAACTGTTTTTT
TRBD1	NA	14	TRBV27	TRBJ2-7	CASSWTGDPYEQYF	TGTGCCAGCAGTTGGACAGGGGATCCCTACGAGCAGTACTTC
NA	NA	14	TRBV5-1	TRBJ2-5	CASRSRGFRETQYF	TGCGCCAGCAGAAGTAGAGGGTTTAGGGAGACCCAGTACTTC
NA	NA	14	TRBV28	TRBJ1-6	CASKAGRANSPLHF	TGTGCCAGCAAAGCGGGCAGGGCGAATTCACCCCTCCACTTT
TRBD1	once	18	TRBV4-2	TRBJ2-1	CASSLPGQGHSSYNEQFF	TGTGCCAGCAGCCTCCCGGGACAGGGTCACAGCTCCTACAATGAGCAGTTCTTC
TRBD2	NA	13	TRBV5-4	TRBJ2-5	CASSWGGEETQYF	TGTGCCAGCAGCTGGGGAGGGGAAGAGACCCAGTACTTC
NA	NA	12	TRBV11-3	TRBJ2-1	CASSSQGGEQFF	TGTGCCAGCAGCTCCCAGGGAGGCGAGCAGTTCTTC
NA	NA	15	TRBV27	TRBJ1-1	CASTRRAGMNTEAFF	TGTGCCAGCACACGCCGGGCAGGGATGAACACTGAAGCTTTCTTT
NA	NA	16	TRBV21-1	TRBJ2-1	CASSKGEAGPYNEQFF	TGTGCCAGCAGCAAAGGAGAAGCGGGGCCCTACAATGAGCAGTTCTTC
NA	NA	17	TRBV28	TRBJ2-6	CASSLHHLDSGANVLTF	TGTGCCAGCAGTTTACACCACTTAGACTCTGGGGCCAACGTCCTGACTTTC
NA	NA	13	TRBV12-3/TRBV12-4	TRBJ2-2	CASSLVEAGELFF	TGTGCCAGCAGTTTGGTAGAGGCCGGGGAGCTGTTTTTT
TRBD2	NA	13	TRBV5-1	TRBJ2-1	CASSYLGGNEQFF	TGCGCCAGCAGCTACCTGGGAGGGAATGAGCAGTTCTTC
TRBD2	NA	15	TRBV4-1	TRBJ2-3	CASSPAGSITDTQYF	TGCGCCAGCAGCCCAGCGGGATCGATCACAGATACGCAGTATTTT
NA	NA	13	TRBV5-4	TRBJ1-1	CASSPILNTEAFF	TGTGCCAGCAGCCCCATCCTGAACACTGAAGCTTTCTTT
NA	NA	14	TRBV27	TRBJ2-7	CASSLFRGHYEQYF	TGTGCCAGCAGTTTATTCAGAGGGCACTACGAGCAGTACTTC
NA	NA	12	TRBV29-1	TRBJ2-1	CSVQKLDNEQFF	TGCAGCGTTCAAAAGCTCGACAATGAGCAGTTCTTC
NA	NA	16	TRBV4-1	TRBJ2-7	CASSRLVLGRTYEQYF	TGCGCCAGCAGCCGTCTGGTCCTAGGGAGAACCTACGAGCAGTACTTC
TRBD2	NA	15	TRBV4-1	TRBJ2-7	CASSQEKRESYEQYF	TGCGCCAGCAGCCAAGAGAAGCGGGAGTCTTACGAGCAGTACTTC
NA	NA	17	TRBV6-1	TRBJ1-5	CASSERGSAFSNQPQHF	TGTGCCAGCAGTGAAAGAGGGTCAGCTTTTAGCAATCAGCCCCAGCATTTT
TRBD1	NA	14	TRBV27	TRBJ1-2	CASRTSGTGKGYTF	TGTGCCAGCAGAACCTCCGGGACAGGGAAAGGCTACACCTTC
TRBD1	NA	18	TRBV18	TRBJ1-4	CASSPLVGQGGSNEKLFF	TGTGCCAGCTCACCTCTTGTTGGACAGGGAGGATCTAATGAAAAACTGTTTTTT
NA	NA	12	TRBV28	TRBJ2-7	CASTSTAYEQYF	TGTGCCAGCACCTCCACAGCATACGAGCAGTACTTC
TRBD1	NA	15	TRBV27	TRBJ2-7	CASTSTGTGAYEQYF	TGTGCCAGCACATCCACAGGGACAGGAGCCTACGAGCAGTACTTC
NA	NA	11	TRBV28	TRBJ1-1	CASSLTYRTDF	TGTGCCAGCAGTTTAACCTATAGGACAGATTTT
TRBD2	NA	16	TRBV5-1	TRBJ2-3	CASSSSTSGSGDTQYF	TGCGCCAGCAGCTCATCGACTAGCGGGAGTGGAGATACGCAGTATTTT
NA	NA	15	TRBV4-3	TRBJ2-7	CASSHLGDQAGEQYF	TGCGCCAGCAGCCATTTGGGGGACCAAGCGGGCGAGCAGTACTTC
TRBD2	NA	17	TRBV9	TRBJ2-1	CASSASLPGLDYNEQFF	TGTGCCAGCAGCGCAAGTCTTCCGGGACTAGACTACAATGAGCAGTTCTTC
TRBD1	NA	16	TRBV4-1	TRBJ1-4	CASSGMSGQGYGKLFF	TGCGCCAGCAGTGGCATGTCAGGACAGGGTTATGGAAAACTGTTTTTT
TRBD1	NA	13	TRBV2	TRBJ2-5	CASNLDRVETQYF	TGTGCCAGTAACCTGGACAGGGTGGAGACCCAGTACTTC
NA	NA	14	TRBV3-1/TRBV3-2	TRBJ2-1	CASSQVGSVNEQFF	TGTGCCAGCAGCCAAGTCGGGAGTGTGAATGAGCAGTTCTTC
NA	NA	16	TRBV4-1	TRBJ2-3	CASSQGPIRGRDTQYF	TGCGCCAGCAGCCAAGGCCCAATTAGGGGGAGAGATACGCAGTATTTT
TRBD1	NA	16	TRBV4-3	TRBJ2-7	CASSQDRGRVSYEQYF	TGCGCCAGCAGCCAAGACAGGGGGCGGGTTTCCTACGAGCAGTACTTC
TRBD1	NA	14	TRBV29-1	TRBJ2-7	CSATGTGGSYEQYF	TGCAGCGCCACCGGGACAGGGGGCTCCTACGAGCAGTACTTC
NA	NA	14	TRBV3-1/TRBV3-2	TRBJ1-1	CASSPRRANTEAFF	TGTGCCAGCAGCCCCCGGAGAGCAAACACTGAAGCTTTCTTT
NA	NA	15	TRBV10-3	TRBJ1-4	CAIGSEQATNEKLFF	TGTGCCATCGGTTCGGAACAGGCAACTAATGAAAAACTGTTTTTT